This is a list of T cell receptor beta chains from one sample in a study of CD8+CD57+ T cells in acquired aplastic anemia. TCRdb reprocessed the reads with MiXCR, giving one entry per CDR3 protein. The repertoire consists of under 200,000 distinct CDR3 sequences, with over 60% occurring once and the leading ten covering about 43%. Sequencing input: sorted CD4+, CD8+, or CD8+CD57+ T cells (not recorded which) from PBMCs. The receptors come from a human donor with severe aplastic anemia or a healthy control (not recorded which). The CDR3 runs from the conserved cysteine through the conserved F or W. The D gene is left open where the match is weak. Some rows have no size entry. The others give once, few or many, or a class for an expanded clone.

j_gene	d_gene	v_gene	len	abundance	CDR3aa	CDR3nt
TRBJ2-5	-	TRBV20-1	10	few	CSASTETQYF	TGCAGTGCTAGCACCGAGACCCAGTACTTC
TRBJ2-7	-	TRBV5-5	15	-	CASSFQRTGAPEQYF	TGTGCCAGCAGCTTCCAGAGGACGGGTGCTCCCGAGCAGTACTTC
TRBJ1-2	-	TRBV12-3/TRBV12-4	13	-	CASSLAAGRGYTF	TGTGCCAGCAGTTTAGCGGCGGGTCGTGGCTACACCTTC
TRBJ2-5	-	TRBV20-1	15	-	CSARDRGPGRETQYF	TGCAGTGCTAGAGATCGGGGCCCAGGGAGGGAGACCCAGTACTTC
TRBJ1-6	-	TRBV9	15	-	CASSVASRGFSPLHF	TGTGCCAGCAGCGTAGCCAGTAGAGGCTTTTCACCCCTCCACTTT
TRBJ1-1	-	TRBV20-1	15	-	CSARDQFRWNTEAFF	TGCAGTGCTAGAGATCAGTTTCGGTGGAACACTGAAGCTTTCTTT
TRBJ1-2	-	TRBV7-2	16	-	CASSLLGPGSLYGYTF	TGTGCCAGCAGTCTATTGGGCCCGGGCAGCCTCTATGGCTACACCTTC
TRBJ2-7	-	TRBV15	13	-	CATSRDWLYEQYF	TGTGCCACCAGCAGAGATTGGCTTTACGAGCAGTACTTC
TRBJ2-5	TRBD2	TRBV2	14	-	CASATSALQETQYF	TGTGCCAGCGCGACTAGCGCCCTCCAAGAGACCCAGTACTTC
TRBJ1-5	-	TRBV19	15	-	CASSRGGNSNQPQHF	TGTGCCAGTAGTAGGGGGGGCAATAGCAATCAGCCCCAGCATTTT
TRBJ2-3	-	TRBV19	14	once	CASYPSGLTDTQYF	TGTGCCTCTTATCCCAGTGGACTCACAGATACGCAGTATTTT
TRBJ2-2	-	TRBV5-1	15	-	CASSLGLGAVGELFF	TGCGCCAGCAGCTTGGGGCTGGGGGCAGTCGGGGAGCTGTTTTTT
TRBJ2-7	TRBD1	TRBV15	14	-	CATSPQTGPREQYF	TGTGCCACCAGCCCCCAGACAGGGCCTCGGGAGCAGTACTTC
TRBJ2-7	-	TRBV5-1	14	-	CASSPLGHSYEQYF	TGCGCCAGCAGCCCCCTTGGCCACTCCTACGAGCAGTACTTC
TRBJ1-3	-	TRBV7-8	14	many	CASSLRPSGNTIYF	TGTGCCAGCAGCTTGCGGCCCTCTGGAAACACCATATATTTT
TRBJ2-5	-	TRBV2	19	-	CARRPGTGDILAGVETQYF	TGTGCCAGGCGTCCCGGGACAGGGGATATCCTAGCGGGAGTGGAGACCCAGTACTTC
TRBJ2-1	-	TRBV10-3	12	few	CAISAYGNEQFF	TGTGCCATCAGTGCCTATGGGAATGAGCAGTTCTTC
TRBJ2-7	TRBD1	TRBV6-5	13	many	CASSFGQDYEQYF	TGTGCCAGCAGCTTTGGACAGGACTACGAGCAGTACTTC
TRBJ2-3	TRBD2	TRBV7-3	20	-	CASSLKGRTSGGWGTDTQYF	TGTGCCAGCAGCTTAAAGGGGAGGACTAGCGGGGGGTGGGGCACAGATACGCAGTATTTT
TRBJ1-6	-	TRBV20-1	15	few	CSATTDKEVNSPLHF	TGCAGTGCCACGACAGACAAAGAGGTAAATTCACCCCTCCACTTT
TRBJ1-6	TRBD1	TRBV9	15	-	CASSVRRDSNSPLHF	TGTGCCAGCAGCGTGCGTAGGGACAGCAATTCACCCCTCCACTTT
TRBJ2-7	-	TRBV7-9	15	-	CASSLGTVGLYEQYF	TGTGCCAGCAGCTTAGGGACAGTGGGGTTGTACGAGCAGTACTTC
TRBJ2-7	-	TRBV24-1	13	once	CATSDQAPYEQYF	TGTGCCACCAGTGATCAAGCTCCCTACGAGCAGTACTTC
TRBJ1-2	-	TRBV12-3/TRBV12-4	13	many	CASSQGSNYGYTF	TGTGCCAGCAGCCAGGGGAGTAACTATGGCTACACCTTC
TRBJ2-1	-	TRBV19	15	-	CASSIDLAGSNEQFF	TGTGCCAGTAGTATAGATCTAGCAGGGTCCAATGAGCAGTTCTTC
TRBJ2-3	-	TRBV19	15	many	CASSGPDINTDTQYF	TGTGCCAGTAGTGGCCCAGACATAAACACAGATACGCAGTATTTT
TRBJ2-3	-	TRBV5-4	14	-	CASSLSTGTDTQYF	TGTGCCAGCAGCTTGTCGACCGGCACAGATACGCAGTATTTT
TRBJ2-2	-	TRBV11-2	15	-	CASSSRTRNTGELFF	TGTGCCAGCAGCTCAAGGACACGGAACACCGGGGAGCTGTTTTTT
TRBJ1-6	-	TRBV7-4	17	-	CASSFGPGTSYNSPLHF	TGTGCCAGCAGCTTTGGCCCCGGGACAAGCTATAATTCACCCCTCCACTTT
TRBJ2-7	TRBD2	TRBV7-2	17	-	CASSRPGTSGPGYEQYF	TGTGCCAGCAGCCGCCCCGGGACTAGCGGACCCGGCTACGAGCAGTACTTC
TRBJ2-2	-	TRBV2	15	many	CASRIQGGVTGELFF	TGTGCCAGCAGGATACAGGGGGGGGTAACCGGGGAGCTGTTTTTT
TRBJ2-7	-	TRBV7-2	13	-	CASSLGADYEQYF	TGTGCCAGCAGCTTGGGGGCAGATTACGAGCAGTACTTC
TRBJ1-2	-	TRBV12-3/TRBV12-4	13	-	CASSHRGGTGYTF	TGTGCCAGCAGTCACCGTGGGGGAACTGGCTACACCTTC
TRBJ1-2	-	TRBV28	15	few	CASSTRLAPVYGYTF	TGTGCCAGCAGTACCAGATTGGCACCCGTCTATGGCTACACCTTC
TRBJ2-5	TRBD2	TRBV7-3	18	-	CASSLVVAGGPPQETQYF	TGTGCCAGCAGCTTAGTCGTAGCGGGGGGGCCTCCCCAAGAGACCCAGTACTTC
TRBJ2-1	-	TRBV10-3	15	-	CASTLGGGRYNEQFF	TGTGCCTCTACTTTGGGTGGGGGAAGGTACAATGAGCAGTTCTTC
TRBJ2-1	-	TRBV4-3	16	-	CASSQDPQRPSGEQFF	TGCGCCAGCAGCCAAGATCCCCAGCGGCCAAGCGGTGAGCAGTTCTTC
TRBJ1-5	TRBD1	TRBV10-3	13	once	CAISGDRDRPQHF	TGTGCCATCAGTGGCGACAGGGATCGGCCCCAGCATTTT
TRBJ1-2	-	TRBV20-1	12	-	CSARWEGHGYTF	TGCAGTGCTAGGTGGGAAGGACATGGCTACACCTTC
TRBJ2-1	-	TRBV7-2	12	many	CASSSRSGEQFF	TGTGCCAGCAGCTCCCGTAGTGGTGAGCAGTTCTTC
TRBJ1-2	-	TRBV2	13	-	CTSSESGIYGYTF	TGTACCAGCAGTGAGAGCGGGATATATGGCTACACCTTC
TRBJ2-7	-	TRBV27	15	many	CASSLSAGPAYEQYF	TGTGCCAGCAGTTTAAGCGCAGGACCGGCCTACGAGCAGTACTTC
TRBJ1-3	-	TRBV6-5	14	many	CASSPGIPGNTIYF	TGTGCCAGCTCCCCAGGGATACCTGGAAACACCATATATTTT
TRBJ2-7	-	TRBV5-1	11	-	CASSLYHEQYF	TGTGCCAGCAGCTTGTACCACGAGCAGTACTTC
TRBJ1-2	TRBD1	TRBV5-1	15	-	CASSLEGQGGRGYTF	TGCGCCAGCAGCTTGGAAGGACAGGGGGGTCGGGGCTACACCTTC